The source of this T cell receptor beta chain is a study of T cell responses to AZD1222 COVID-19 vaccine. For the study at large: Pooling of second doses given at about 4 or about 12 weeks was done.

Findings and caveats of the study: The span of vaccine-associated CD4 TCRs extended across spike, with dominance at 160-218 and 743-854. Two AZD1222 doses significantly raised spike-specific TCR breadth and depth over controls.

In regard to this clone: Its antigen is undetermined. Other DNA sequences in this specimen translate into the identical CDR3.

Trimming cost V 5 bases and J 3 bases, with 7 bases left between them. Germline V CDR1 and CDR2: MNHEY, SVGEGT. This CDR3 has 12 amino acids. Method: immunoSEQ multiplex PCR; TCRdb's copy keeps in-frame clones and lacks some. The table has 130,000 to 150,000 clones, around 93% seen once. This material consisted of peripheral blood, taken on day 0 of AZD1222 vaccination. This receptor was obtained from an adult in good health. The chain is built from TRBV6-2 or TRBV6-3 and TRBJ2-5; TRBD2 might be the D (5 bases). CDR3 sequence reads: CASSPGEETQYF. For the CDR3, the DNA is TGTGCCAGCAGTCCCGGGGAAGAGACCCAGTACTTC.